This TCR beta chain is from a study of immune characterization of retroperitoneal liposarcoma. This clonotype was picked up one time. TCRdb reprocessed the PCR reads with MiXCR, giving one entry per CDR3 protein. This sample has about 10,000 distinct CDR3 sequences, with around 37% found just once. Trimming stripped 4 bases from V and 5 bases from J, with 9 bases between. The CDR3 length is 12 residues. The V gene's germline CDR1 is SGHVT and CDR2 SQSDAQ. The chain uses TRBV7-4 and TRBJ2-7; no reliable D call. Sequencing used tumor tissue. The receptor comes from a male donor with retroperitoneal liposarcoma. CDR3 region: CASSYGRDEQYF. CDR3 in DNA: TGTGCCAGCAGCTACGGTAGAGACGAGCAGTACTTC.